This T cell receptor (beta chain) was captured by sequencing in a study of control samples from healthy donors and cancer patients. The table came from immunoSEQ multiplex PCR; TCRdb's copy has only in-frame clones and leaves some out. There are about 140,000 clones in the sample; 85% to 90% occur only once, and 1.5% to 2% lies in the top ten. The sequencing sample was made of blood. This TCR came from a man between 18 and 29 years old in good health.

DNA of the CDR3: TGTGCCTGGATCGTCGGGGGTGGAGATACGCAGTATTTT. This sequence encodes CAWIVGGGDTQYF. The rearrangement links TRBV30 to TRBJ2-3, with D tentatively TRBD2 (6 bases). This CDR3 comprises 13 residues. Germline lookup yields CDR1 GTSNPN and CDR2 SVGIG (reference sequence). The V end was cut by 4 bases, the J end by 5 bases, with 13 bases between.